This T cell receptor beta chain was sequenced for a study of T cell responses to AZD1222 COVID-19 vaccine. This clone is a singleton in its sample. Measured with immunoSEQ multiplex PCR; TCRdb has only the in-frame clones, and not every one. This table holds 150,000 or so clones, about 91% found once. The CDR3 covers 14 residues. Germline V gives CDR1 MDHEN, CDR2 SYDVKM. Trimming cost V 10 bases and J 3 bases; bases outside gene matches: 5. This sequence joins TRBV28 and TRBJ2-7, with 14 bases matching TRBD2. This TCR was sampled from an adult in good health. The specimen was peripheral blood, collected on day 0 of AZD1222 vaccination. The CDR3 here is CAKGTSGRHYEQYF. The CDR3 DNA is TGTGCCAAAGGGACTAGCGGGAGACACTACGAGCAGTACTTC.